This T cell receptor (beta chain) was profiled in a study of human T cells and chemical hapten exposure. About the study: It was small differences in pooled library volume that mainly caused per-sample TCR yields to vary.

A few counts support this clonotype. Its antigen is undetermined. General study points: Compared to controls, expanded TCRs made significantly more large clusters of similar CDR3s.

MiXCR, run by TCRdb on the RACE reads, gives a single entry per CDR3 protein. In the table there are approximately 100,000 distinct CDR3 sequences, around 10% of which are singletons. As to time point: pre-sensitization, week 0. Treatment denoted: therapeutic diphenylcyclopropenone sensitization with weekly scalp DPC. This receptor was obtained from a woman in her fifties or sixties with alopecia areata. Some clones in this sample may be carry-over from other donors' samples. The source material was whole blood, sampled in connection with sensitization to the hapten diphenylcyclopropenone (DPC).

CDR3 in amino acids: CASSLSVGRINQPQHF. CDR3 nucleotide sequence: TGTGCCAGCAGCTTATCAGTGGGACGGATCAATCAGCCCCAGCATTTT. The V gene is TRBV7-9, the J gene TRBJ1-5, with a weak D call TRBD1 (5 bases). Germline CDR1 reads SEHNR; CDR2 reads FQNEAQ (reference sequence). The V gene lost 2 bases and the J gene lost 3 bases, with 14 bases spanning the gap. CDR3 size: 16 residues.